The 9 T cell receptor beta chains below come from one sample, sequenced in a study of vaccination effects on CD4 cells after COVID-19. Assay used: immunoSEQ multiplex PCR; TCRdb lists only in-frame clones, some missing. The repertoire consists of about 47,000 clones, with roughly 72% occurring once and the leading ten covering roughly 7.2%. These receptors' targets are unknown. Following 10 days of culture, CD4+ T cells were isolated. Each participant received a vaccine that was either BNT162b2 or mRNA-1273, given as two doses. The sample in question was CD4+ T cells from PBMCs cultured without peptide, obtained after COVID-19 vaccination. The receptor set was obtained from a human donor who received a COVID-19 vaccine.

The V gene is TRBV2, the J gene TRBJ2-3; no reliable D call. The ends were cut back, 10 bases at V and 0 bases at J, with 20 bases in the middle. Germline V lookup: CDR1 SNHLY, CDR2 FYNNEI. The CDR3 extends over 16 amino acids. The CDR3 here is CATQSNGVSSTDTQYF. The CDR3 region has the DNA TGTGCCACCCAATCGAACGGAGTTTCTAGCACAGATACGCAGTATTTT.

This chain joins TRBV18 and TRBJ1-5; maybe TRBD1 (5 bases). CDR1 and CDR2 from the germline V gene are KGHSH and LQKENI. The CDR3 covers 15 residues. V lost 3 bases and J 4 bases, leaving 13 bases between the germline ends. The CDR3 loop is CASSPDSIMNQPQHF. DNA of the CDR3: TGTGCCAGCTCACCCGACAGCATCATGAATCAGCCCCAGCATTTT.

The V call is TRBV5-1, the J call TRBJ2-1; TRBD2 might be the D (6 bases). The CDR3 loop spans 13 amino acids. CDR1 SGHRS and CDR2 YFSETQ come from the germline V gene. V was pared by 7 bases and J by 1 base, with 9 bases between. DNA of the CDR3: TGCGCCAGCGCAGGGACTTCCTACAATGAGCAGTTCTTC. As protein: CASAGTSYNEQFF.

The chain carries TRBV30 and TRBJ2-1, with 13 nucleotides matching TRBD2. Trimming cost V 5 bases and J 0 bases; bases outside gene matches: 7. Germline CDR1 reads GTSNPN; CDR2 reads SVGIG (reference sequence). There are 17 residues in the CDR3. CDR3 nucleotides: TGTGCCTGGGCTAGACTAGCGGGGGGTAGCTCCTACAATGAGCAGTTCTTC. It specifies CAWARLAGGSSYNEQFF.

This chain links TRBV14 with TRBJ1-3; no definite D call. Germline V gene sequence: CDR1 SGHDN, CDR2 FVKESK. The CDR3 consists of 13 residues. Trimming left V 4 bases short and J 6 bases short, with 10 bases between. DNA of the CDR3: TGTGCCAGCAGCCCCCGGGCGCAAAACACCATATATTTT. Translation: CASSPRAQNTIYF.

Comments on this clone: The sample has other DNA sequences that encode this CDR3 too. This chain uses TRBV3-1 (or the pseudogene TRBV3-2) with TRBJ2-5; possibly TRBD1 or TRBD2 for D (6 bases each). The CDR3 covers 13 residues. Germline CDR1 reads LGHDT; CDR2 reads YNNKEL (reference sequence). Trimming removed 3 bases at V and 4 bases at J, with 9 bases between. CDR3 in DNA: TGTGCCAGCAGCCAGGAGGGGGGAGAGACCCAGTACTTC. As protein: CASSQEGGETQYF.

The chain joins TRBV28 to TRBJ1-3; TRBD1 might be the D (5 bases). The CDR3 covers 17 residues. CDR1 is MDHEN and CDR2 is SYDVKM in the germline V gene. Between the trimmed V and J ends, which lost 2 bases and 4 bases, there was a span of 18 bases. The CDR3 DNA reads TGTGCCAGCAGTTTAAGGGGAGGGGCGGCGCCCGGAAACACCATATATTTT. Translation: CASSLRGGAAPGNTIYF.

This chain joins TRBV7-8 and TRBJ2-1; 8 bases are shared with TRBD1. The junction had 13 bases not matched to a gene; V was cut back by 2 bases and J by 7 bases. This CDR3 has 17 residues. The germline V gene has CDR1 SGHVS and CDR2 FQNEAQ. The CDR3 region has the DNA TGTGCCAGCAGCTTACGGCGAGTGCAGGGGGCGAGGAATGAGCAGTTCTTC. Translated, it gives CASSLRRVQGARNEQFF.

The chain is built from TRBV5-1 and TRBJ2-3; TRBD2 matches at 12 bases. The germline V gene encodes CDR1 SGHRS and CDR2 YFSETQ. The CDR3 runs 15 residues. V lost 3 bases, J lost 4 bases, and 3 bases stayed unmatched. The CDR3 loop is CASSSLAGGPDTQYF. CDR3 coding DNA: TGCGCCAGCAGCTCGCTAGCGGGAGGGCCAGATACGCAGTATTTT.